Below are 3 T cell receptor beta chains sequenced from a single sample in a study of TIL therapy for anti-PD-1-resistant metastatic lung cancer. Time point: pre-treatment sample, taken before nivolumab and TIL therapy. Sequencing used immunoSEQ v3. Assay used: immunoSEQ multiplex PCR; TCRdb lists only in-frame clones, some missing. Of tens of thousands of clones in the sample, around three quarters were seen once. The sequencing used blood, collected at baseline. Receptors were obtained from a woman between 30 and 80 years old with non-small cell lung cancer.

The chain employs TRBV5-8 and TRBJ2-3; D perhaps matches TRBD2 (7 bases). This CDR3 contains 15 residues. Germline V CDR1 and CDR2: SGHTS, YDEGEE. Trimming left V 4 bases short and J 4 bases short, with 16 bases between. This CDR3 is CASSRGGGAPDTQYF. CDR3 DNA sequence: TGTGCCAGCAGCCGTGGTGGGGGGGCCCCAGATACGCAGTATTTT. Variable domain in full (rest from reference TRBV5-8 and TRBJ2-3): EAGVTQSPTHLIKTRGQQATLRCSPISGHTSVYWYQQALGLGLQFLLWYDEGEERNRGNFPPRFSGRQFPNYSSELNVNALELEDSALYLCASSRGGGAPDTQYFGPGTRLTVL.

This clone was recorded a few times. J is TRBJ2-7 and V is TRBV19; a possible D gene is TRBD1 (5 bases). Between the trimmed V and J ends, which lost 2 bases and 1 base, there was a span of 6 bases. Germline V lookup: CDR1 LNHDA, CDR2 SQIVND (reference sequence). The CDR3 consists of 13 residues. CDR3 nucleotides: TGTGCCAGTAGTATACAGGGATCCTACGAGCAGTACTTC. Translated: CASSIQGSYEQYF.

The sample holds a few counts of this clone. The chain joins TRBV4-3 to TRBJ1-1; D not certain. The CDR3 totals 13 residues. CDR1 is LGHNA, CDR2 YSLEER, per germline. Deletions cut 3 bases from V and 3 bases from J, with 8 bases between. CDR3 loop: CASSQDKYTEAFF. Here the CDR3 DNA reads TGCGCCAGCAGCCAGGATAAGTACACTGAAGCTTTCTTT.